These T cell receptor beta chains were read from a single sample in a study of T cell repertoires in cytomegalovirus infection. TCRdb independently ran MiXCR on the reads; one entry per CDR3 protein. The table records under 350,000 distinct CDR3 sequences, roughly a tenth of them present only once. The specimen sequenced was PBMCs. These receptors came from a human donor in good health (CMV status not recorded). Some clones in this sample may be carry-over from other donors' samples. Both conserved end residues are part of each CDR3. The D gene is left open where the match is weak. A row's size may be missing; if present it is once, few, many or a size class.

clone size,CDR3 length,J gene,V gene,D gene,CDR3 DNA,CDR3 protein
many,14,TRBJ2-7,TRBV20-1,TRBD1,TGCAGTGCTAGAGATAGGACAGGGGGCGTCGAGCAGTACTTC,CSARDRTGGVEQYF
many,14,TRBJ1-5,TRBV6-1,TRBD1,TGTGCCAGCAGTTGGGACAGAAGCAATCAGCCCCAGCATTTT,CASSWDRSNQPQHF
many,12,TRBJ1-1,TRBV28,-,TGTGCCAGCAGTTTAGTCAGGGTTGAAGCTTTCTTT,CASSLVRVEAFF
many,14,TRBJ2-1,TRBV5-5,-,TGTGCCAGCAGCTTGGTAGGTACATACAATGAGCAGTTCTTC,CASSLVGTYNEQFF
few,14,TRBJ2-1,TRBV3-1,TRBD2,TGTGCCAGCACTAGCGGGGGGTCCTACAATGAGCAGTTCTTC,CASTSGGSYNEQFF
-,14,TRBJ2-1,TRBV19,-,TGTGCCAGTTCAGTCGCCACCGTCTACAATGAGCAGTTCTTC,CASSVATVYNEQFF
many,12,TRBJ2-2,TRBV28,-,TGTGCCAGCAAGGGGGTAACCGGGGAGCTGTTTTTT,CASKGVTGELFF
many,13,TRBJ2-7,TRBV7-2,-,TGTGCCAGCAGCTTAGTTCTAGCGACCGAGCAGTACTTC,CASSLVLATEQYF
many,19,TRBJ2-1,TRBV14,-,TGTGCCAGCAGCCACCCCGAGCAGGTAGTGGGGGAGGTCTTGAATGAGCAGTTCTTC,CASSHPEQVVGEVLNEQFF
-,15,TRBJ1-2,TRBV12-3/TRBV12-4,-,TGTGCCAGCACTCAGGACGGATTTGCTAACTATGGCTACACCTTC,CASTQDGFANYGYTF
few,13,TRBJ1-2,TRBV7-6,-,TGTGCCAGCAGCCAACTAGCTAACTATGGCTACACCTTC,CASSQLANYGYTF
many,15,TRBJ1-1,TRBV7-2,-,TGTGCCAGCAGCTTAGGGGGCAGGGGAGTGACTGAAGCTTTCTTT,CASSLGGRGVTEAFF
many,18,TRBJ2-6,TRBV12-3/TRBV12-4,-,TGTGCCAGCAGTTTGGTCCCCGACATGGTTGGCGGGGCCAACGTCCTGACTTTC,CASSLVPDMVGGANVLTF
many,13,TRBJ1-5,TRBV28,-,TGTGCCAGCAGTTTCAGGGCCAATCAGCCCCAGCATTTT,CASSFRANQPQHF
-,16,TRBJ2-4,TRBV23-1,-,TGCGCCAGCAGCCCCTACGGTGGGGGGGCCAAAAACATTCAGTACTTC,CASSPYGGGAKNIQYF
few,13,TRBJ2-1,TRBV11-2,-,TGTGCCAGCAGCTTAGATCGGAAGGGTGAGCAGTTCTTC,CASSLDRKGEQFF
-,16,TRBJ2-2,TRBV5-4,-,TGTGCCAGCAGCTTGGCAACCGTGCTGAACACCGGGGAGCTGTTTTTT,CASSLATVLNTGELFF
many,14,TRBJ2-1,TRBV6-1,-,TGTGCCAGCAGTGCCGGGACTTCTAACAATGAGCAGTTCTTC,CASSAGTSNNEQFF
many,14,TRBJ2-1,TRBV12-3/TRBV12-4,TRBD2,TGTGCCAGCAAGCCACTAGCGGGGACCAATGAGCAGTTCTTC,CASKPLAGTNEQFF
-,15,TRBJ1-2,TRBV20-1,-,TGCAGTGCTAGGTTAACAGGGAGGAAAAACTATGGCTACACCTTC,CSARLTGRKNYGYTF
many,17,TRBJ2-2,TRBV11-3,-,TGTGCCAGCAGCCCCTTTAGGGGGGGGATAGGCACCGGGGAGCTGTTTTTT,CASSPFRGGIGTGELFF
many,18,TRBJ2-1,TRBV6-5,-,TGTGCCAGCAGTTTCATTTTCCGGGACGGGAGCTCCTACAATGAGCAGTTCTTC,CASSFIFRDGSSYNEQFF
many,13,TRBJ1-6,TRBV28,-,TGTGCCACCGGACAAGGGTATCGATCACCCCTCCACTTT,CATGQGYRSPLHF
-,13,TRBJ2-7,TRBV29-1,-,TGCAGCGTTGAAGATGGCAACTCCTGCGAGCAGTACTTC,CSVEDGNSCEQYF
-,13,TRBJ1-2,TRBV10-2,-,TGCGCCAGCAAACGGACAGAAGATTATGGCTACACCTTC,CASKRTEDYGYTF
many,15,TRBJ2-5,TRBV7-6,TRBD1,TGTGCTAGCAGCCCAGGGGACAGGCTGCAAGAGACCCAGTACTTC,CASSPGDRLQETQYF
many,14,TRBJ2-1,TRBV12-3/TRBV12-4,TRBD2,TGTGCCAGCAACGGACTAGCGAGCTACAATGAGCAGTTCTTC,CASNGLASYNEQFF
many,16,TRBJ2-7,TRBV12-3/TRBV12-4,TRBD1,TGTGCCAGCAACGCCGACAGGGGCCTTTCTACCCACGAGCAGTACTTC,CASNADRGLSTHEQYF
many,16,TRBJ1-3,TRBV12-3/TRBV12-4,-,TGTGCCAGCAGAATTATACAGGGAGGGCCCGGAAACACCATATATTTT,CASRIIQGGPGNTIYF
-,13,TRBJ1-1,TRBV20-1,-,TGCAGTGCTAGACGGAACATGAACACTGAAGCTTTCTTT,CSARRNMNTEAFF
many,15,TRBJ2-2,TRBV10-3,-,TGTGCCATCAGTGAGTCTCGGGACCAGTCCGGCCGACTGTTTTTT,CAISESRDQSGRLFF
-,14,TRBJ1-2,TRBV20-1,-,TGCAGTGCTAGAAACGGGGGCTCAAACTATGGCTACACCTTC,CSARNGGSNYGYTF
many,14,TRBJ2-4,TRBV15,-,TGTGCCACCAGCAGACTTTCGACAGGAAACATTCAGTACTTC,CATSRLSTGNIQYF
few,10,TRBJ1-2,TRBV20-1,-,TGCAGTGCTAAGGCTGATGGCTACACCTTC,CSAKADGYTF
many,13,TRBJ2-1,TRBV6-1,-,TGTGCCAGCAGTGAAATCAGATTCAATGAGCAGTTCTTC,CASSEIRFNEQFF
many,13,TRBJ2-5,TRBV7-2,TRBD2,TGTGCCAGCCGGGGGGGGGGCGGAGAGACCCAGTACTTC,CASRGGGGETQYF
many,18,TRBJ2-5,TRBV4-1,TRBD2,TGCGCCAGCAGCCAAGATGGAACTAGCGGGGGGTACCAAGAGACCCAGTACTTC,CASSQDGTSGGYQETQYF
many,16,TRBJ2-3,TRBV14,-,TGTGCCAGCAGCCCGACGGCCGGCATGGCGACGGATACGCAGTATTTT,CASSPTAGMATDTQYF
many,13,TRBJ1-1,TRBV10-1,-,TGCGCCAGCAGTGAGGGAGCGGACACTGAAGCTTTCTTT,CASSEGADTEAFF
many,15,TRBJ1-2,TRBV7-8,TRBD1,TGTGCCAGCAGCTTAGGGGACAGGGTGGGCTATGGCTACACCTTC,CASSLGDRVGYGYTF
many,14,TRBJ2-1,TRBV27,-,TGTGCCAGTACAACCGGGACAACATACAATGAGCAGTTCTTC,CASTTGTTYNEQFF
many,15,TRBJ2-3,TRBV7-9,-,TGTGCCAGCAGCTTAACACAGGGACTCAGTGATACGCAGTATTTT,CASSLTQGLSDTQYF
many,15,TRBJ1-6,TRBV25-1,-,TGTGCCAGCAGTGAAGAAGGCATAGCTAATTCACCCCTCCACTTT,CASSEEGIANSPLHF
many,13,TRBJ2-1,TRBV19,-,TGTGCCAGTAGGGGGGTTGACTACAATGAGCAGTTCTTC,CASRGVDYNEQFF
many,15,TRBJ1-2,TRBV6-2/TRBV6-3,-,TGTGCCAGCAGTTACTCAACAGGGCTTGGCTATGGCTACACCTTC,CASSYSTGLGYGYTF
few,12,TRBJ2-1,TRBV6-2/TRBV6-3,-,TGTGCCAGCAGTTACGGCTACAATGAGCAGTTCTTC,CASSYGYNEQFF
-,16,TRBJ2-1,TRBV5-5,-,TGTGCCAGCAGTCTCCGGACAGACCGAGGGTACAATGAGCAGTTCTTC,CASSLRTDRGYNEQFF
many,17,TRBJ1-4,TRBV12-3/TRBV12-4,-,TGTGCCAGCAGTTCCGGAGTACGGGAACCAACTAATGAAAAACTGTTTTTT,CASSSGVREPTNEKLFF
many,16,TRBJ1-1,TRBV2,-,TGTGCCAGCAGTATAGGAACGGGACGGATGAACACTGAAGCTTTCTTT,CASSIGTGRMNTEAFF
many,13,TRBJ2-1,TRBV7-8,TRBD2,TGTGCCAGCAGCCCGGGGGGGCTCAATGAGCAGTTCTTC,CASSPGGLNEQFF